What follows are 14 T cell receptor beta chains derived from one specimen sequenced in a study of shared clonotypes between healthy human individuals. Profiling relied on immunoSEQ multiplex PCR, and the TCRdb table lists in-frame clones only, not all of them. The table has about 2.3 million clones, just under 95% seen once. Sequencing was done on a sample of naive CD4+ T cells from PBMCs. Subset here: CD45RA+ positively selected. The source is a man between 18 and 35 years old in good health. Some clones in this sample may be carry-over from other donors' samples.

This clone was detected once. The rearrangement links TRBV30 to TRBJ1-2; D perhaps matches TRBD1 (5 bases). Germline CDR1 GTSNPN, CDR2 SVGIG (reference sequence). Trimming took 0 bases from V and 4 from J, leaving 15 bases between them. The CDR3 spans 15 residues. The DNA of the CDR3 is TGTGCCTGGAGTGTAGTTTGGGGGTCGTCCTATGGCTACACCTTC. Translation gives CAWSVVWGSSYGYTF.

The count of this clone is one. The chain recombines TRBV7-9 with TRBJ1-4, with 8 bases aligning to TRBD1. The junction had 12 bases not matched to a gene; V was cut back by 1 base and J by 8 bases. The CDR3 totals 17 residues. From germline, CDR1 is SEHNR and CDR2 FQNEAQ (reference sequence). The DNA for the CDR3 is TGTGCCAGCAGCTTAGAGTACATGCTGGGACAGGCCGAAAAACTGTTTTTT. It yields the protein CASSLEYMLGQAEKLFF.

The V gene is TRBV14, the J gene TRBJ2-5; TRBD1 might be the D (6 bases). The CDR3 has 15 amino acids. Trimming removed 5 bases at V and 5 bases at J, with 18 bases between. CDR1 and CDR2 (germline): SGHDN, FVKESK. The CDR3 sequence: CASSALGGMEETQYF. The CDR3 DNA follows: TGTGCCAGCAGCGCCCTAGGGGGAATGGAGGAGACCCAGTACTTC.

CDR3 DNA: TGTGCCAGCAGTCCCTCCCCACTGGAGACCCAGTACTTC. It codes for CASSPSPLETQYF. The chain carries TRBV7-3 and TRBJ2-5; the D is unclear. Trimming removed 6 bases from V and 5 bases from J, with 13 bases in between. The CDR3 runs 13 residues. Germline V CDR1 and CDR2: SGHTA, FQGTGA.

The chain links TRBV28 to TRBJ2-7; 8 positions match TRBD1. CDR3 length equals 15 residues. The germline V gene has CDR1 MDHEN and CDR2 SYDVKM. V gave up 6 bases and J gave up 1 base; unmatched junction bases: 8. CDR3 nucleotides: TGTGCCAGCAGCCGCTGGGGACAGGCTTCCTACGAGCAGTACTTC. It encodes CASSRWGQASYEQYF.

The rearrangement uses TRBV11-2 and TRBJ1-1; D possibly corresponds to TRBD1 (6 bases). The CDR3 is 15 residues long. CDR1 and CDR2 (germline): SGHAT, FQNNGV. Trimming removed 5 bases from V and 5 bases from J, with 18 bases in between. In nucleotides, the CDR3 is TGTGCCAGCAGCCAGCCCGGTACAGGGAAAACTGAAGCTTTCTTT. This encodes CASSQPGTGKTEAFF.

The rearrangement links TRBV7-3 to TRBJ1-1, with a tentative D call TRBD1 (6 bases). V was cut by 1 base and J by 10 bases, with 10 bases left in between. The CDR3 runs to 12 residues. The germline gives CDR1 SGHTA, CDR2 FQGTGA. CDR3 bases: TGTGCCAGCAGCTTAATTGGGGGGCGAGCTTTCTTT. Protein product: CASSLIGGRAFF.

V usage is TRBV30 and J usage is TRBJ1-1; D remains unclear. The V end was cut by 2 bases, the J end by 1 base, with 14 bases between. The V gene's germline CDR1 is GTSNPN and CDR2 SVGIG (reference sequence). The CDR3 has 15 residues. Here the CDR3 reads CAWSIFSLKNTEAFF. CDR3 bases: TGTGCCTGGAGTATATTTTCTTTAAAGAACACTGAAGCTTTCTTT.

This clone was seen just once. The J gene is TRBJ2-7, the V gene TRBV5-1, with a possible D match to TRBD1 (6 bases). Trimming shortened V by 2 bases and J by 1 base, and 16 bases separated the two germline ends. CDR1 and CDR2 (germline): SGHRS, YFSETQ. The CDR3 is made up of 16 amino acids. The CDR3 DNA reads as TGCGCCAGCAGCTTAAGCCGGCCAGGGGCTTCCTACGAGCAGTACTTC. This gives the protein CASSLSRPGASYEQYF. The full variable domain, rest sourced from reference TRBV5-1 and TRBJ2-7, is KAGVTQTPRYLIKTRGQQVTLSCSPISGHRSVSWYQQTPGQGLQFLFEYFSETQRNKGNFPGRFSGRQFSNSRSEMNVSTLELGDSALYLCASSLSRPGASYEQYFGPGTRLTVT.

The rearrangement joins TRBV27 to TRBJ2-1; D perhaps matches TRBD2 (6 bases). CDR1 and CDR2 from the germline V gene are MNHEY and SMNVEV (reference sequence). The length of the CDR3 is 13 residues. V was clipped by 6 bases and J by 14 bases, with 20 bases between them. The CDR3 DNA sequence: TGTGCCAGCAGCCGGGACTCAACTTGGGTGGAGTTCTTC. Protein product: CASSRDSTWVEFF.

The chain uses TRBV4-1 and TRBJ1-4, with 9 nucleotides matching TRBD1. The CDR3 has 16 residues. Germline values: CDR1 MGHRA, CDR2 YSYEKL. V shed 4 bases, J shed 2 bases, and the junction held 5 bases outside the gene matches. The CDR3 sequence is CASSPRDRATNEKLFF. CDR3 nucleotide sequence: TGCGCCAGCAGCCCCAGGGACAGGGCGACTAATGAAAAACTGTTTTTT.

The J gene is TRBJ2-1, the V gene TRBV28; 11 positions match TRBD2. Trimming cost V 6 bases and J 4 bases; bases outside gene matches: 8. The germline V gene encodes CDR1 MDHEN and CDR2 SYDVKM. The CDR3 runs 16 residues. CDR3 sequence reads: CASSSSGLAEYNEQFF. The CDR3 bases are TGTGCCAGCAGCTCATCGGGACTAGCGGAGTACAATGAGCAGTTCTTC.

The genes are TRBV5-5 and TRBJ1-5; D gene uncertain. Germline V lookup: CDR1 SGHKS, CDR2 YYEKEE (reference sequence). V was clipped by 4 bases and J by 6 bases, with 14 bases between them. The CDR3 is 14 residues long. The CDR3 sequence: CASSPGRIVQPQHF. As DNA, the CDR3 is TGTGCCAGCAGCCCCGGACGGATCGTTCAGCCCCAGCATTTT. Based on the CDR3 plus reference TRBV5-5 and TRBJ1-5, the full variable domain is DAGVTQSPTHLIKTRGQQVTLRCSPISGHKSVSWYQQVLGQGPQFIFQYYEKEERGRGNFPDRFSARQFPNYSSELNVNALLLGDSALYLCASSPGRIVQPQHFGDGTRLSIL.

The chain uses TRBV11-2 and TRBJ2-7, with TRBD2 matching over 10 bases. Trimming removed 5 bases from V and 0 bases from J; junction bases left unmatched: 10. The CDR3 is made up of 17 amino acids. Looked up from germline, CDR1 is SGHAT and CDR2 is FQNNGV. The CDR3 nucleotides read TGTGCCAGCAGCAGCTCGCTAGGACTAGCGGACTCCTACGAGCAGTACTTC. Protein sequence: CASSSSLGLADSYEQYF.